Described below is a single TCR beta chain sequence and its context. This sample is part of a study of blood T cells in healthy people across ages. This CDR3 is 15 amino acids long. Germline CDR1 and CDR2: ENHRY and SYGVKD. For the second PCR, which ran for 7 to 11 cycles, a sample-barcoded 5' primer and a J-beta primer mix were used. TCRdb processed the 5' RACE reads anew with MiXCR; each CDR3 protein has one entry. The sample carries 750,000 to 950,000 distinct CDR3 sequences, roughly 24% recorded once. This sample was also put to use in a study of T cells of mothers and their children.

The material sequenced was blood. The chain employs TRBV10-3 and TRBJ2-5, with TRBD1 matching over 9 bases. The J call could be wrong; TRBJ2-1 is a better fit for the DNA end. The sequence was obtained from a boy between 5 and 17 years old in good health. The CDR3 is CAIRGQGGERNEQFF. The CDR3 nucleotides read TGTGCCATCAGGGGACAGGGTGGGGAGCGCAATGAGCAGTTCTTC.